A single sample gave rise to the 20 T cell receptor beta chains below, sequenced in a study of CD8 T cells in Susac syndrome (dated by TCRdb to the late 2010s). Preparation of the library involved the immunoSEQ multiplex PCR assay. RNA was extracted using the RNeasy kit, and roughly 0.5 to 1 microgram was reverse transcribed with random hexamers. Starting from the raw public reads, TCRdb applied fastp trimming at Q25, assembled clones with MiXCR and retained in-frame beta chains. Each entry is one CDR3 protein sequence, shown with its most common DNA and genes. In this sample the table shows over 100,000 distinct CDR3 sequences, 96% of which occur a single time. The top ten hold about 0.13% of the sample. Sequenced sample: CD4+ T cells from PBMCs. The source is a human donor with Susac syndrome.

The rearrangement joins TRBV5-4 to TRBJ2-1; 7 bases are shared with TRBD2. Germline V lookup: CDR1 SGHNT, CDR2 YYREEE (reference sequence). V gave up 2 bases and J gave up 3 bases; unmatched junction bases: 11. There are 17 residues in the CDR3. The CDR3 region has the DNA TGTGCCAGCAGCTTAGATGAACGCGGGAGTTACTACAATGAGCAGTTCTTC. Translation gives CASSLDERGSYYNEQFF.

The J gene is TRBJ2-5, the V gene TRBV15, with D perhaps given as TRBD1 or TRBD2 (5 bases each). Germline V CDR1 and CDR2: LNHNV, YYDKDF (reference sequence). V dropped 0 bases and J dropped 7 bases, with 15 bases sitting between them. CDR3 length: 15 residues. Here the CDR3 DNA reads TGTGCCACCAGCAGAGATCTAGAGGGGTTGGGGACCCAGTACTTC. It encodes CATSRDLEGLGTQYF.

The chain uses TRBV29-1 and TRBJ1-1; weak D call: TRBD1 (5 bases). The CDR3 has 10 amino acids. The V end lost 7 bases, the J end lost 11 bases, and 14 bases lay between the germline ends. Germline CDR1 SQVTM, CDR2 ANQGSEA. CDR3 DNA: TGCAGCGCCGACAGTGACCAGGCTTTCTTT. Residues: CSADSDQAFF.

The rearrangement uses TRBV20-1 and TRBJ1-1; no firm D call. Between the trimmed V and J ends, which lost 2 bases and 6 bases, there was a span of 10 bases. Germline V gene data show CDR1 as DFQATT and CDR2 as SNEGSKA (reference sequence). The length of the CDR3 is 12 residues. The DNA of the CDR3 is TGCAGTGCTAGACCAGGACCGGCTGAAGCTTTCTTT. It is translated as CSARPGPAEAFF.

The chain joins TRBV20-1 to TRBJ1-5; D is perhaps TRBD1 (5 bases). Germline values: CDR1 DFQATT, CDR2 SNEGSKA (reference sequence). The CDR3 totals 11 residues. Trimming took 6 bases from V and 12 from J, leaving 15 bases between them. This CDR3 is CSARRDRYQHF. CDR3 DNA: TGCAGTGCCCGTCGGGACCGCTACCAGCATTTT.

The chain recombines TRBV12-3 or TRBV12-4 with TRBJ2-3; D unclear. V was pared by 6 bases and J by 0 bases, with 10 bases between. The CDR3 runs to 14 residues. The CDR3 DNA is TGTGCCAGCAGACAAGGTGGCAGCACAGATACGCAGTATTTT. Its protein product is CASRQGGSTDTQYF.

This clonotype was observed a single time. The J gene is TRBJ1-4, the V gene TRBV2; D remains ambiguous. With 5 bases removed from V and 8 bases from J, the gap between germline ends came to 6 bases. The CDR3 loop spans 11 amino acids. CDR1 and CDR2 (germline): SNHLY, FYNNEI. CDR3 bases: TGTGCCAGCAGTCCGCGCGAAAAACTGTTTTTT. Encoded protein: CASSPREKLFF.

This chain joins TRBV12-3 or TRBV12-4 and TRBJ2-4; D is possibly TRBD2 (5 bases). V dropped 6 bases and J dropped 0 bases, with 9 bases sitting between them. The CDR3 consists of 14 residues. The CDR3 DNA is TGTGCCAGCAGCCGGACTTTAGCCAAAAACATTCAGTACTTC. It encodes CASSRTLAKNIQYF.

The rearrangement uses TRBV14 and TRBJ2-3; D unclear. V was trimmed by 0 bases and J by 5 bases, leaving 0 bases between them. This CDR3 region has 11 residues. CDR1 is SGHDN, CDR2 FVKESK, per germline. CDR3: CASSQEDTQYF. The CDR3 nucleotides are TGTGCCAGCAGCCAAGAAGATACGCAGTATTTT. The complete variable domain, with remaining parts taken from reference TRBV14 and TRBJ2-3, reads EAGVTQFPSHSVIEKGQTVTLRCDPISGHDNLYWYRRVMGKEIKFLLHFVKESKQDESGMPNNRFLAERTGGTYSTLKVQPAELEDSGVYFCASSQEDTQYFGPGTRLTVL.

J is TRBJ1-1 and V is TRBV6-5; D perhaps matches TRBD1 (6 bases). The CDR3 consists of 14 residues. V was trimmed by 5 bases and J by 5 bases, leaving 15 bases between them. Germline V gene sequence: CDR1 MNHEY, CDR2 SVGAGI. The CDR3 spells CASSTYRERTEAFF. CDR3 sequence (DNA): TGTGCCAGCAGTACTTACAGGGAGAGGACTGAAGCTTTCTTT.

This clonotype was observed once. The V call is TRBV5-1, the J call TRBJ1-2; perhaps TRBD1 as D (6 bases). Germline values: CDR1 SGHRS, CDR2 YFSETQ. Trimming stripped 5 bases from V and 7 bases from J, with 18 bases between. The CDR3 is 14 amino acids. The CDR3 loop is CASRGGVGSGGYTF. CDR3 nucleotides: TGCGCCAGCAGAGGGGGTGTGGGTTCCGGTGGCTACACCTTC.

The CDR3 loop reads CASSQRLADYNEQFF. In DNA form, the CDR3 reads TGTGCCAGCAGCCAAAGGCTAGCGGATTACAATGAGCAGTTCTTC. The gene calls are TRBV7-3 and TRBJ2-1, with 7 bases identical to TRBD2. CDR3 length: 15 residues. In germline, CDR1 is SGHTA, CDR2 FQGTGA. Germline trimming cut 5 bases from V and 4 bases from J; bases unmatched to any gene: 8.

V and J are TRBV20-1 and TRBJ2-3; unclear D gene. CDR1 DFQATT and CDR2 SNEGSKA come from the germline V gene (reference sequence). The CDR3 has 14 amino acids. Trimming shortened V by 4 bases and J by 0 bases, and 11 bases separated the two germline ends. CDR3 sequence (DNA): TGCAGTGCTAAAATACAGCCGAGCACAGATACGCAGTATTTT. Its protein is CSAKIQPSTDTQYF.

The gene calls are TRBV14 and TRBJ2-4; 7 bases are a match to TRBD1. Germline V lookup: CDR1 SGHDN, CDR2 FVKESK. The CDR3 totals 14 residues. The junction had 3 bases not matched to a gene; V was cut back by 2 bases and J by 5 bases. CDR3 coding DNA: TGTGCCAGCAGCCAAACAGGGGTAGAAAACATTCAGTACTTC. Translated, it gives CASSQTGVENIQYF.

The chain joins TRBV12-5 to TRBJ2-1; the D gene could be TRBD1 or TRBD2 (5 bases each). CDR1 and CDR2 from the germline V gene are LGHNT and FRNRAP. The CDR3 loop spans 13 amino acids. V lost 4 bases and J lost 9, with 13 bases in between. CDR3 amino acids: CASGSQWGSEQFF. The DNA of the CDR3 is TGTGCTAGTGGTTCCCAGTGGGGGAGTGAGCAGTTCTTC.

V and J are TRBV4-1 and TRBJ2-3; 7 bases fit TRBD1. J was trimmed by 3 bases and V by 3 bases; bases with no gene match: 9. Per the germline V gene, CDR1 is MGHRA and CDR2 is YSYEKL. The CDR3 runs to 16 residues. The CDR3 DNA reads TGCGCCAGCAGCCACCCACAGGGGATTGGGACAGATACGCAGTATTTT. Its translation is CASSHPQGIGTDTQYF.

The CDR3 coding sequence is TGCAGTGCTTCGAAGGGAGGGCTCTACAATGAGCAGTTCTTC. It encodes CSASKGGLYNEQFF. The rearrangement uses TRBV20-1 and TRBJ2-1; TRBD2 aligns across 7 bases. Germline CDR1 reads DFQATT; CDR2 reads SNEGSKA (reference sequence). The trim removed 5 bases at V and 3 bases at J, leaving 7 bases unmatched. The CDR3 extends over 14 amino acids.

The chain carries TRBV6-5 and TRBJ2-7; TRBD1 aligns across 7 bases. CDR1 and CDR2 (germline): MNHEY, SVGAGI. J gave up 1 base and V 5 bases, and 5 bases lay outside the gene matches. There are 14 residues in the CDR3. CDR3 coding DNA: TGTGCCAGCAGTCGGGGACAGTCTTCCTACGAGCAGTACTTC. Amino acids: CASSRGQSSYEQYF.

The chain links TRBV19 to TRBJ2-4; 10 positions match TRBD1. The CDR3 has 15 residues. Trimming removed 0 bases from V and 6 bases from J; junction bases left unmatched: 2. Germline V gene sequence: CDR1 LNHDA, CDR2 SQIVND (reference sequence). CDR3 sequence (DNA): TGTGCCAGTAGTATAGATAGGGACAGGGGAAACATTCAGTACTTC. This translates into CASSIDRDRGNIQYF.

The rearrangement joins TRBV3-1 to TRBJ2-7; D is possibly TRBD2 (6 bases). The V gene lost 0 bases and the J gene lost 3 bases, with 12 bases spanning the gap. The CDR3 is 15 amino acids. Germline values: CDR1 LGHDT, CDR2 YNNKEL (reference sequence). The CDR3 is CASSQEYASVYEQYF. The CDR3 bases are TGTGCCAGCAGCCAAGAGTACGCTAGCGTCTACGAGCAGTACTTC.